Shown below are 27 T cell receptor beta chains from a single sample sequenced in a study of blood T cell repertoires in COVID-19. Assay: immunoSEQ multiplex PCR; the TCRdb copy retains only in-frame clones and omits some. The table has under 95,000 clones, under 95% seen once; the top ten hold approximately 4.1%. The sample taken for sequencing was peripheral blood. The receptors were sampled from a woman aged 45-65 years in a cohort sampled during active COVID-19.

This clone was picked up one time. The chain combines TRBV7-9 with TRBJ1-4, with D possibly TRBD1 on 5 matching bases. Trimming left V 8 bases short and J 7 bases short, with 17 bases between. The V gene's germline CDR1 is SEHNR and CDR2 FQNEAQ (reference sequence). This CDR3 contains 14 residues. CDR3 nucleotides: TGTGCCAGCGGAACAGACAGATTTGGTGAAAAACTGTTTTTT. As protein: CASGTDRFGEKLFF.

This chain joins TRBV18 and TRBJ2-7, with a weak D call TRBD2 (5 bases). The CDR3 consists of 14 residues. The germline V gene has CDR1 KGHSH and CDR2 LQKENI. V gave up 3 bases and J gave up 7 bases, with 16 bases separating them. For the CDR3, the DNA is TGTGCCAGCTCACCGGGAGAATTCCCTAGAGAGCAGTACTTC. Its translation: CASSPGEFPREQYF. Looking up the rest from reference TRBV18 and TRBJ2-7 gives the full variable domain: NAGVMQNPRHLVRRRGQEARLRCSPMKGHSHVYWYRQLPEEGLKFMVYLQKENIIDESGMPKERFSAEFPKEGPSILRIQQVVRGDSAAYFCASSPGEFPREQYFGPGTRLTVT.

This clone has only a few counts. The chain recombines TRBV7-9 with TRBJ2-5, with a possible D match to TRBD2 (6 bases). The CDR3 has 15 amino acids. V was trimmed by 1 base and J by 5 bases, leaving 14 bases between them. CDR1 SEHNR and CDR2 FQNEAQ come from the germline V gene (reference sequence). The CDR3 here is CASSLVTGSSETQYF. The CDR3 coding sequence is TGTGCCAGCAGCTTAGTTACCGGGAGTAGCGAGACCCAGTACTTC.

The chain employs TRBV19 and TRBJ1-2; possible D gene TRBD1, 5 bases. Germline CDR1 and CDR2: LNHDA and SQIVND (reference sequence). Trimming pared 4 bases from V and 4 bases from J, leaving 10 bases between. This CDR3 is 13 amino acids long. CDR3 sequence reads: CASSKGAAYGYTF. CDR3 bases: TGTGCCAGTAGTAAAGGGGCAGCCTATGGCTACACCTTC.

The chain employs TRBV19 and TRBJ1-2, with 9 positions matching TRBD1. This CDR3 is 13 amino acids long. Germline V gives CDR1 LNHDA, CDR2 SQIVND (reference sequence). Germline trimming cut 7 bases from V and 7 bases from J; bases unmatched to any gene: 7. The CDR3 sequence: CASKQGAFRGYTF. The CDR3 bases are TGTGCCAGTAAACAGGGGGCGTTTCGTGGCTACACCTTC.

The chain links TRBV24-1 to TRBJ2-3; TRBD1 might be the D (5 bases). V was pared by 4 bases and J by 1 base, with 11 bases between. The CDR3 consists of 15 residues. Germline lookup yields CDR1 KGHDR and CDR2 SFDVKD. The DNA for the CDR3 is TGTGCCACCAGTGACCAGGGAACGGGCACAGATACGCAGTATTTT. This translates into CATSDQGTGTDTQYF.

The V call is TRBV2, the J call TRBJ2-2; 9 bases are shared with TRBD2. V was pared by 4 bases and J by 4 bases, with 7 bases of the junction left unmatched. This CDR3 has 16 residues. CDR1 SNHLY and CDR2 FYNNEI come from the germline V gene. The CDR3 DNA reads TGTGCCAGCAGTGGAAACGGCGGGAGGGCCACCGGGGAGCTGTTTTTT. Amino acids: CASSGNGGRATGELFF.

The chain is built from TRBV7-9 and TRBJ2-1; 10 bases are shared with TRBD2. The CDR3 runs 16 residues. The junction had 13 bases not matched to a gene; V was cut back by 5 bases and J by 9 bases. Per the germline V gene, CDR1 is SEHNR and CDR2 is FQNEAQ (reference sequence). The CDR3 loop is CASSPPRSGRAVEQFF. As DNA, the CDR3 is TGTGCCAGCAGCCCTCCACGAAGCGGGAGGGCCGTTGAGCAGTTCTTC.

The CDR3 here is CASSQGLYGYTF. CDR3 DNA: TGTGCCAGCAGTCAGGGGCTATATGGCTACACCTTC. The chain couples TRBV12-3 or TRBV12-4 to TRBJ1-2, with D perhaps TRBD1 (6 bases). The V end was cut by 5 bases, the J end by 5 bases, with 9 bases between. CDR3 length equals 12 residues.

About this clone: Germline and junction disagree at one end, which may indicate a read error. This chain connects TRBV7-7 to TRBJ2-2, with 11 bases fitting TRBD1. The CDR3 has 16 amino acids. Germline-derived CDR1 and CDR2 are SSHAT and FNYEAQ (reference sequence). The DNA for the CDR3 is TGTGCTAGCAGCCAGGGACAGGGGGCGAACACCGGGGAGCTGTTTTTT. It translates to CASSQGQGANTGELFF.

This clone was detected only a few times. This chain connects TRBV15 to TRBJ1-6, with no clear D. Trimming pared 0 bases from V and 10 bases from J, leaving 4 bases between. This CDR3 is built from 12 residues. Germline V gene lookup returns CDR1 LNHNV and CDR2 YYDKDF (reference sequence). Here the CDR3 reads CATSRDSSPLHF. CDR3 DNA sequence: TGTGCCACCAGCAGAGATTCGTCACCCCTCCACTTT.

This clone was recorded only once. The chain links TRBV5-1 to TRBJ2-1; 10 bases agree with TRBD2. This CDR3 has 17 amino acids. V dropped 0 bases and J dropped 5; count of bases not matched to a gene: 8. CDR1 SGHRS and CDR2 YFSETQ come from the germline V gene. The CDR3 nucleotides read TGCGCCAGCAGCTTGGTGAGAGGACTAGCGGCTAACAATGAGCAGTTCTTC. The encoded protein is CASSLVRGLAANNEQFF.

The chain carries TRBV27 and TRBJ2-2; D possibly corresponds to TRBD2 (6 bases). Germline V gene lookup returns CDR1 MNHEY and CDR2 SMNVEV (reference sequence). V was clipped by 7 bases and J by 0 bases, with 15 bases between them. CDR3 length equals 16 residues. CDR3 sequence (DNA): TGTGCCAGCACCAAGTGGACTACCGCGAACACCGGGGAGCTGTTTTTT. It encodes CASTKWTTANTGELFF.

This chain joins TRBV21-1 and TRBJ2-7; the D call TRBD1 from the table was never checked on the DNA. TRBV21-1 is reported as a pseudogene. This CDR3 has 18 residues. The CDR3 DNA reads TGTGCCAGCAGCAAAGCAAACCGGGACAGGGGGTATCACTACGAGCAGTACTTC. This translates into CASSKANRDRGYHYEQYF.

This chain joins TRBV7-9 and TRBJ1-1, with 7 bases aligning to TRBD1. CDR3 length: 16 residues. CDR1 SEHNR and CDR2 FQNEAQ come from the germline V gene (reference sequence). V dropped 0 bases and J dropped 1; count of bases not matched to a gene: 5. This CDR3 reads CASSLAGGGRNTEAFF. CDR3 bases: TGTGCCAGCAGCTTAGCAGGGGGCGGCAGGAACACTGAAGCTTTCTTT.

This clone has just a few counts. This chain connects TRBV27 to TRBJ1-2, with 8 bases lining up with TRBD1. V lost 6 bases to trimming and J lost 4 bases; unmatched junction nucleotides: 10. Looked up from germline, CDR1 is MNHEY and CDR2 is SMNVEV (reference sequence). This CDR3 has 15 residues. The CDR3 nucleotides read TGTGCCAGCAGCCCCGAGGCAGGGGGCGCCTATGGCTACACCTTC. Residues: CASSPEAGGAYGYTF.

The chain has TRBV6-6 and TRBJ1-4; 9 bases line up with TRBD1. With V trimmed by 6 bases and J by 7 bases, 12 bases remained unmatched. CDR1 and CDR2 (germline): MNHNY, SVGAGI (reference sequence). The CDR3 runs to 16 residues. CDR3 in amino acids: CASSPPGTGSREKLFF. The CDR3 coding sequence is TGTGCCAGCAGCCCTCCCGGGACAGGGTCTCGTGAAAAACTGTTTTTT.

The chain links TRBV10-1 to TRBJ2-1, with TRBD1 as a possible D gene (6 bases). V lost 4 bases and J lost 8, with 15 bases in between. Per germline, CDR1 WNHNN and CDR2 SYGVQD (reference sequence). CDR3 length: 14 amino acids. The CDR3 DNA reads TGCGCCAGCAGTGTTGGACAGTCGTTCGATGAGCAGTTCTTC. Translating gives CASSVGQSFDEQFF.

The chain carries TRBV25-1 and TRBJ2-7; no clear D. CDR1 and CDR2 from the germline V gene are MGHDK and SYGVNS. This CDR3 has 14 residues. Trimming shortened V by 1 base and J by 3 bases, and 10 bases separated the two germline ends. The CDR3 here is CASSESPSYYEQYF. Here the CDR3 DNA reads TGTGCCAGCAGTGAATCCCCTAGTTACTACGAGCAGTACTTC.

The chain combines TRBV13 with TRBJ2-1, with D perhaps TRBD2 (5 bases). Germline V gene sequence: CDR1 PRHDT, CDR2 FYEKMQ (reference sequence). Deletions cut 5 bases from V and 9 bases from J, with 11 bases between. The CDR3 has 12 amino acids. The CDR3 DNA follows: TGTGCCAGCAGCCTTACCGGAGGTGAGCAGTTCTTC. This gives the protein CASSLTGGEQFF. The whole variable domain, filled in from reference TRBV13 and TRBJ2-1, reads AAGVIQSPRHLIKEKRETATLKCYPIPRHDTVYWYQQGPGQDPQFLISFYEKMQSDKGSIPDRFSAQQFSDYHSELNMSSLELGDSALYFCASSLTGGEQFFGPGTRLTVL.

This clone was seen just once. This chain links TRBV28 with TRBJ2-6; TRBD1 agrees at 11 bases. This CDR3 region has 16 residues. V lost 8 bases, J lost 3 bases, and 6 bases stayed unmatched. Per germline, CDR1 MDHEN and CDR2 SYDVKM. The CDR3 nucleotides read TGTGCCAGCCGGACAGGGGGCTTGGGTGGGGCCAACGTCCTGACTTTC. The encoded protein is CASRTGGLGGANVLTF.

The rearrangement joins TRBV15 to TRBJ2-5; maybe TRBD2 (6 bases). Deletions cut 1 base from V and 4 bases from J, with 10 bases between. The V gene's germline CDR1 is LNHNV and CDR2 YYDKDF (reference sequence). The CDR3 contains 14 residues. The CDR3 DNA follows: TGTGCCACCAGCAGAGGGGGACTTGGAGAGACCCAGTACTTC. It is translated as CATSRGGLGETQYF. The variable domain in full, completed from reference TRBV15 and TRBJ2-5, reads DAMVIQNPRYQVTQFGKPVTLSCSQTLNHNVMYWYQQKSSQAPKLLFHYYDKDFNNEADTPDNFQSRRPNTSFCFLDIRSPGLGDTAMYLCATSRGGLGETQYFGPGTRLLVL.

CDR3 amino acids: CASSQDLAGGLQETQYF. CDR3 sequence (DNA): TGTGCCAGCAGCCAAGATCTAGCGGGAGGCCTCCAAGAGACCCAGTACTTC. V gene TRBV4-2 combines with J gene TRBJ2-5; TRBD2 agrees at 11 bases. The germline V gene has CDR1 LGHNA and CDR2 YNFKEQ. The V segment lost 0 bases and the J segment 1 base; nucleotides outside the gene matches: 4. The CDR3 has 17 residues.

CDR3 residues: CASNQLAGVADTQYF. Here the CDR3 DNA reads TGTGCCAGCAACCAACTAGCGGGAGTTGCAGATACGCAGTATTTT. The chain recombines TRBV9 with TRBJ2-3, with 11 bases lining up with TRBD2. The CDR3 covers 15 residues. The germline V gene encodes CDR1 SGDLS and CDR2 YYNGEE. J gave up 4 bases and V 6 bases, and 7 bases lay outside the gene matches.

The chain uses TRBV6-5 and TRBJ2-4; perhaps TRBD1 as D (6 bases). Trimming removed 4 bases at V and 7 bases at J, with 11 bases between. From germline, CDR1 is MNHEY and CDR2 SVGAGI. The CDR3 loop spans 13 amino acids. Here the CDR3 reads CASSFQGRNIQYF. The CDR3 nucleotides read TGTGCCAGCAGTTTTCAGGGGCGGAACATTCAGTACTTC.

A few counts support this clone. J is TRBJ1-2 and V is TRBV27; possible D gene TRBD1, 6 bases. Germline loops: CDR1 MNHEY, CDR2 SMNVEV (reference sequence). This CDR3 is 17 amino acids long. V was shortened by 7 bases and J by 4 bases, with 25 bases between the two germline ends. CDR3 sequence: CASTQFRSGQLLYGYTF. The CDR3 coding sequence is TGTGCCAGCACCCAGTTTCGGTCGGGACAACTACTCTATGGCTACACCTTC.

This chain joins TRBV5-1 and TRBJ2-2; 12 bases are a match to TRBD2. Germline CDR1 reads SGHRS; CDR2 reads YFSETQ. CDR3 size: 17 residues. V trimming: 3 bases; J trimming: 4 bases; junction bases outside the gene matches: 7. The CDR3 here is CASSSRLAGESTGELFF. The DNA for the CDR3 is TGCGCCAGCAGCTCCCGACTAGCGGGAGAGAGCACCGGGGAGCTGTTTTTT.